This T cell receptor (beta chain) was profiled in a study of graft-versus-host responses after intestinal transplantation. The CDR3 consists of 14 residues. V was trimmed by 0 bases and J by 3 bases, leaving 9 bases between them. Per germline, CDR1 SGDLS and CDR2 YYNGEE. In regard to this clone: Its target is not known.

Profiled with immunoSEQ multiplex PCR; TCRdb holds only in-frame clones, not every one. This sample has about 110,000 clones, with roughly 95% found just once. The V call is TRBV9, the J call TRBJ1-1, with unresolved D. The receptor was derived from a human donor who received an intestinal transplant. The sample consisted of unstimulated CD8+ T cells sorted from spleen or lymph node cells, taken before intestinal transplant. The CDR3 here is CASSVAAGYTEAFF. The CDR3 DNA reads TGTGCCAGCAGCGTAGCGGCCGGTTACACTGAAGCTTTCTTT.